The rows below give T cell receptor beta chains drawn from one sample of a study of shared clonotypes between healthy human individuals. Measured with immunoSEQ multiplex PCR; TCRdb has only the in-frame clones, and not every one. Of roughly 2.1 million clones listed, just over 90% are singletons. Sequenced sample: naive CD8+ T cells from PBMCs. All receptors come from a man aged 18 to 35 in good health. Some clones in this sample may be carry-over from other donors' samples. The CDR3 runs from the conserved cysteine through the conserved F or W. D genes are given only for firm matches. Some rows have no size entry. The others give once, few or many, or a class for an expanded clone.

J,D,length,V,size,CDR3,DNA
TRBJ2-1,.,16,TRBV27,.,CASSPPLGGSYNEQFF,TGTGCCAGCAGTCCGCCGTTGGGGGGTTCCTACAATGAGCAGTTCTTC
TRBJ1-1,.,15,TRBV6-1,.,CASSAETGLNTEAFF,TGTGCCAGCAGTGCAGAGACAGGTCTGAACACTGAAGCTTTCTTT
TRBJ1-2,.,12,TRBV7-8,.,CASSLANYGYTF,TGTGCCAGCAGCTTAGCGAACTATGGCTACACCTTC
TRBJ2-7,.,14,TRBV6-4,.,CASAPGGSSYEQYF,TGTGCCAGCGCGCCTGGGGGGAGCTCCTACGAGCAGTACTTC
TRBJ1-1,.,12,TRBV7-9,few,CASTLVNTEAFF,TGTGCCAGTACCCTAGTGAACACTGAAGCTTTCTTT
TRBJ2-2,.,15,TRBV7-8,.,CASSLGWENTGELFF,TGTGCCAGCAGCTTAGGTTGGGAGAACACCGGGGAGCTGTTTTTT
TRBJ1-5,.,15,TRBV6-1,.,CASSEALGTNQPQHF,TGTGCCAGCAGTGAAGCTTTAGGTACCAATCAGCCCCAGCATTTT
TRBJ2-3,.,13,TRBV29-1,.,CSVELASSDTQYF,TGCAGCGTCGAACTAGCTAGTTCAGATACGCAGTATTTT
TRBJ2-7,.,14,TRBV9,.,CASSVGGRPYEQYF,TGTGCCAGCAGCGTAGGAGGGAGACCCTACGAGCAGTACTTC
TRBJ2-7,.,14,TRBV27,.,CASSSGTAAYEQYF,TGTGCCAGCAGTTCCGGGACGGCGGCCTACGAGCAGTACTTC
TRBJ2-7,.,16,TRBV28,.,CASSLKIWGADCEQYF,TGTGCCAGCAGTTTAAAGATATGGGGGGCCGATTGCGAGCAGTACTTC
TRBJ2-1,.,14,TRBV9,.,CASSVASFVDEQFF,TGTGCCAGCAGCGTAGCCTCTTTTGTAGATGAGCAGTTCTTC
TRBJ2-3,TRBD2,14,TRBV27,.,CASMVAGDGPTQYF,TGTGCCAGCATGGTCGCGGGAGATGGTCCCACGCAGTATTTT
TRBJ1-2,TRBD1,15,TRBV6-5,.,CASSPGTGEDYGYTF,TGTGCCAGCAGTCCCGGGACAGGGGAGGACTATGGCTACACCTTC
TRBJ2-1,.,17,TRBV27,.,CASSVNFGGSSYNEQFF,TGTGCCAGCAGTGTTAATTTTGGGGGGAGCTCCTACAATGAGCAGTTCTTC
TRBJ2-1,.,14,TRBV12-5,.,CASGLDSLRNEQFF,TGTGCTAGTGGTTTGGACTCACTTCGCAATGAGCAGTTCTTC
TRBJ2-7,.,13,TRBV9,.,CASSVWGVGEQYF,TGTGCCAGCAGCGTATGGGGGGTGGGTGAGCAGTACTTC
TRBJ1-2,.,18,TRBV11-3,.,CANYPLGYRHLPPYGYTF,TGTGCCAACTACCCGTTGGGGTACCGCCATTTGCCGCCATATGGCTACACCTTC
TRBJ2-7,.,13,TRBV28,.,CASSWSLGREQYF,TGTGCCAGCAGTTGGAGCTTAGGGCGCGAGCAGTACTTC
TRBJ2-7,TRBD1,15,TRBV5-1,.,CASSPAGQGSYEQYF,TGCGCCAGCAGCCCAGCTGGACAGGGCTCCTACGAGCAGTACTTC
TRBJ2-1,.,16,TRBV6-6,.,CASSPRGSPQPGEQFF,TGTGCCAGCAGCCCCAGAGGGAGCCCACAACCCGGGGAGCAGTTCTTC
TRBJ2-7,TRBD1,14,TRBV28,.,CASSLTGTGTKQYF,TGTGCCAGCAGCCTGACCGGGACAGGGACGAAGCAGTACTTC
TRBJ1-2,.,14,TRBV7-2,.,CASSLENLLYGYTF,TGTGCCAGCAGCTTAGAGAATCTATTGTATGGCTACACCTTC
TRBJ2-1,.,15,TRBV6-4,.,CASSVDSSGANEQFF,TGTGCCAGCAGTGTCGACTCCTCAGGGGCCAATGAGCAGTTCTTC
TRBJ1-2,TRBD1,15,TRBV27,.,CASSLRGTGVYGYTF,TGTGCCAGCAGTTTAAGGGGGACAGGAGTCTATGGCTACACCTTC
TRBJ2-1,.,15,TRBV10-3,.,CAISTPAEIYNEQFF,TGTGCCATCAGCACCCCCGCGGAGATCTACAATGAGCAGTTCTTC
TRBJ2-7,.,14,TRBV5-6,.,CASSLAGNSYEQYF,TGTGCCAGCAGCTTGGCAGGGAACTCCTACGAGCAGTACTTC
TRBJ2-4,.,16,TRBV7-8,.,CASSLGLELAKNIQYF,TGTGCCAGCAGCCTGGGACTTGAATTAGCCAAAAACATTCAGTACTTC
TRBJ2-1,TRBD2,16,TRBV6-6,.,CASSYSPGGRDGEQFF,TGTGCCAGCAGTTACTCCCCGGGAGGGCGGGACGGAGAGCAGTTCTTC
TRBJ1-3,.,15,TRBV14,once,CASSRTHYSGNTIYF,TGTGCCAGCAGCCGAACACATTACTCTGGAAACACCATATATTTT
TRBJ1-1,.,10,TRBV20-1,few,CSVVVTEAFF,TGCAGTGTTGTCGTAACTGAAGCTTTCTTT
TRBJ2-7,.,14,TRBV7-8,.,CASSPARGPYEQYF,TGTGCCAGCAGCCCGGCCCGCGGGCCCTACGAGCAGTACTTC
TRBJ2-2,.,14,TRBV28,.,CASSSSGNTGELFF,TGTGCCAGCAGTTCGTCGGGGAACACCGGGGAGCTGTTTTTT
TRBJ2-1,TRBD2,18,TRBV27,.,CASSSSHAGGLSYNEQFF,TGTGCCAGCAGTTCCTCCCATGCGGGAGGGCTCTCCTACAATGAGCAGTTCTTC
TRBJ1-4,TRBD1,16,TRBV7-8,.,CASSLAGTGIWEKLFF,TGTGCCAGCAGCTTAGCCGGGACAGGGATATGGGAAAAACTGTTTTTT
TRBJ2-3,.,16,TRBV6-5,.,CASSYSTVIRGDTQYF,TGTGCCAGCAGTTACTCGACGGTAATAAGGGGAGATACGCAGTATTTT
TRBJ1-1,TRBD1,11,TRBV27,.,CASSSGQGSFF,TGTGCCAGCAGTTCCGGACAGGGCTCTTTCTTT
TRBJ2-2,.,14,TRBV27,.,CASSLWQGPGELFF,TGTGCCAGCAGTTTATGGCAGGGGCCCGGGGAGCTGTTTTTT
TRBJ1-5,.,17,TRBV5-8,once,CASSPEGREIGNQPQHF,TGTGCCAGCAGCCCTGAAGGCAGGGAGATTGGCAATCAGCCCCAGCATTTT
TRBJ1-5,.,13,TRBV27,few,CASRGRGNQPQHF,TGTGCCAGCAGAGGCAGGGGCAATCAGCCCCAGCATTTT
TRBJ2-5,TRBD1,13,TRBV13,.,CASSSDREETQYF,TGTGCCAGCAGCTCAGACAGGGAAGAGACCCAGTACTTC
TRBJ1-1,TRBD1,17,TRBV7-3,.,CASSLTGGGRWETEAFF,TGTGCCAGCAGCTTAACGGGAGGGGGCAGGTGGGAAACTGAAGCTTTCTTT
TRBJ1-4,.,15,TRBV7-9,.,CASSPFSEIDEKLFF,TGTGCCAGCAGCCCCTTTTCGGAAATTGATGAAAAACTGTTTTTT
TRBJ2-1,TRBD2,15,TRBV7-3,once,CASSSGLAGVLEQFF,TGTGCCAGCAGCTCGGGACTAGCGGGAGTACTTGAGCAGTTCTTC
TRBJ2-2,.,16,TRBV27,.,CASSLVGETNTGELFF,TGTGCCAGCAGTTTAGTTGGGGAGACGAACACCGGGGAGCTGTTTTTT
TRBJ2-7,.,12,TRBV28,.,CASSFAGFEQYF,TGTGCCAGCAGTTTCGCGGGGTTCGAGCAGTACTTC
TRBJ2-7,.,14,TRBV9,.,CASSVGDSGYEQYF,TGTGCCAGCAGCGTGGGGGACTCGGGCTACGAGCAGTACTTC
TRBJ2-5,.,14,TRBV19,.,CASSIDRDQETQYF,TGTGCCAGTAGTATAGACAGGGATCAAGAGACCCAGTACTTC
TRBJ1-1,.,12,TRBV6-5,.,CASSPPGPEAFF,TGTGCCAGCAGTCCGCCGGGGCCTGAAGCTTTCTTT